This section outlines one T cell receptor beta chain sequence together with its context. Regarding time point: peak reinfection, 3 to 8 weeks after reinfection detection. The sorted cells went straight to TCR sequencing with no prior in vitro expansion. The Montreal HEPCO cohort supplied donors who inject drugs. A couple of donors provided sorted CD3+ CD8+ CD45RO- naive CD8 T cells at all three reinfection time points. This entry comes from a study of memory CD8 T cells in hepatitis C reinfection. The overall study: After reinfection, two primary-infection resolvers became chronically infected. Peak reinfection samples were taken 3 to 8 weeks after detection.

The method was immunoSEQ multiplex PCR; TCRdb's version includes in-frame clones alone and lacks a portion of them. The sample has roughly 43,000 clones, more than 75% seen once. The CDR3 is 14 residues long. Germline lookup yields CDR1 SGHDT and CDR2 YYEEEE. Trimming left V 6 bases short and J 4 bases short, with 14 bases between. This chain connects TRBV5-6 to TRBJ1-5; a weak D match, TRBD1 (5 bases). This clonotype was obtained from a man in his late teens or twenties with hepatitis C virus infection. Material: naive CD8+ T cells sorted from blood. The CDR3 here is CASTWGRANQPQHF. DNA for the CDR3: TGTGCCAGCACCTGGGGCAGGGCTAATCAGCCCCAGCATTTT.